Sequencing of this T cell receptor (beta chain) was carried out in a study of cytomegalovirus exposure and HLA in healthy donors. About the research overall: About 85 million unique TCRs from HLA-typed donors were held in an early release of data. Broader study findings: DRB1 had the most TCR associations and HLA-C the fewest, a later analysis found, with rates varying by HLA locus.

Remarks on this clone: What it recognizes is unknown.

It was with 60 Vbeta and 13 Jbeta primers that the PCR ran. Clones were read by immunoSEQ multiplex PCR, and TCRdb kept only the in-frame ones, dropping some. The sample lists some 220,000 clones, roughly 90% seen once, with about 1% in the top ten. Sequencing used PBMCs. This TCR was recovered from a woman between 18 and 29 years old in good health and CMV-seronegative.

The CDR3 DNA is TGTGCCAGCAATCCTCCCCAGGGCGGATATGGCTACACCTTC. Its translation is CASNPPQGGYGYTF. The chain links TRBV2 to TRBJ1-2; a possible D gene is TRBD1 (5 bases). V was cut by 7 bases and J by 5 bases, with 17 bases left in between. Germline lookup yields CDR1 SNHLY and CDR2 FYNNEI. This CDR3 comprises 14 residues.